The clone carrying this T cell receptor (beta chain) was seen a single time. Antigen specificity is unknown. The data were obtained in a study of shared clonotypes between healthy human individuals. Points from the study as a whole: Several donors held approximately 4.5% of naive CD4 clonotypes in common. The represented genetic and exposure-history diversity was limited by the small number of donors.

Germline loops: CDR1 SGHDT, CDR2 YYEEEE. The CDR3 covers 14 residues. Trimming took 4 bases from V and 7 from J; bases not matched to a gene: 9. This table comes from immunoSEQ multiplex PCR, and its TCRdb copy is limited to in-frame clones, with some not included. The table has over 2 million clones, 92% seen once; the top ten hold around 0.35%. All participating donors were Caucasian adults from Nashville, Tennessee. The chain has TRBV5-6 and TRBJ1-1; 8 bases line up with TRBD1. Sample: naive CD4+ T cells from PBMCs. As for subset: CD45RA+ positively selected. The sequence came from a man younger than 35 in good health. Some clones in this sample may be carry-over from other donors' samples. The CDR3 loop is CASSLFGQGLEAFF. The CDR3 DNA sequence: TGTGCCAGCAGCCTCTTCGGACAGGGACTTGAAGCTTTCTTT.